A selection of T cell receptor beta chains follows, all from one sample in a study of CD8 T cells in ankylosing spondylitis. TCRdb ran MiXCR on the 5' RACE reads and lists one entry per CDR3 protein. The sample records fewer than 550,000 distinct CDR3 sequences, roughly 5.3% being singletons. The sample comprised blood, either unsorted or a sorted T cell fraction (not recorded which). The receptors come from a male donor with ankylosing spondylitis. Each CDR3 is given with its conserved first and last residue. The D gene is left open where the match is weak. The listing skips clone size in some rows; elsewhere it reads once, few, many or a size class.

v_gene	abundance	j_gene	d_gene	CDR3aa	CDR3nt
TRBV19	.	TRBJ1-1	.	CASSALGGGKAFF	TGTGCCAGCAGCGCATTGGGAGGGGGGAAAGCTTTCTTT
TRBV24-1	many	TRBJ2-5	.	CATSDQGHQETQYF	TGTGCCACCAGTGATCAGGGGCACCAAGAGACCCAGTACTTC
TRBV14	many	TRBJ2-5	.	CASSLPGMIQETQYF	TGTGCCAGCAGCCTCCCGGGGATGATCCAAGAGACCCAGTACTTC
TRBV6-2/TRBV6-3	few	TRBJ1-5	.	CATHHARRVSGQPQHF	TGTGCCACCCATCATGCTCGCAGGGTTTCAGGTCAGCCCCAGCATTTT
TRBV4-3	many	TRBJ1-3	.	CASSQDREGPSGNTIYF	TGCGCCAGCAGCCAAGATCGGGAGGGGCCCTCTGGAAACACCATATATTTT
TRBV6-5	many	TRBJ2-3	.	CASSYRPSTDTQYF	TGTGCCAGCAGTTACCGGCCTAGCACAGATACGCAGTATTTT
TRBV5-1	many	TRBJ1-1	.	CASSLSPGRTEAFF	TGCGCCAGCAGCTTGTCCCCAGGGAGGACTGAAGCTTTCTTT
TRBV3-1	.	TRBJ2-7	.	CASSPMHLGFSYEQYF	TGTGCCAGCAGCCCCATGCACCTAGGTTTCTCCTACGAGCAGTACTTC
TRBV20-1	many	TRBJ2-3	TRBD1	CSAKMDRVTDTQYF	TGCAGTGCTAAGATGGACAGGGTCACAGATACGCAGTATTTT
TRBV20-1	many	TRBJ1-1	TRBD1	CSGSGGNTEAFF	TGCAGTGGATCAGGGGGTAACACTGAAGCTTTCTTT
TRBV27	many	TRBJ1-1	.	CASSLWALNTEAFF	TGTGCCAGCAGTTTATGGGCCCTAAACACTGAAGCTTTCTTT
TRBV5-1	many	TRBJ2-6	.	CASSFRAHGANVLTF	TGCGCCAGCAGCTTCAGGGCTCATGGGGCCAACGTCCTGACTTTC
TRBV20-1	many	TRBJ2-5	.	CSARARVQETQYF	TGCAGTGCTAGAGCGCGAGTGCAAGAGACCCAGTACTTC
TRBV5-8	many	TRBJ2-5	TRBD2	CASSFGLAGAIGETQYF	TGTGCCAGCAGCTTCGGACTAGCGGGGGCCATCGGGGAGACCCAGTACTTC
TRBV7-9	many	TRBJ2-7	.	CASSLTPYEQYF	TGTGCCAGCAGCTTAACCCCCTACGAGCAGTACTTC
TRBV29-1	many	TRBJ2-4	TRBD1	CSVALQGAGNIQYF	TGCAGCGTTGCTCTACAGGGGGCGGGAAACATTCAGTACTTC
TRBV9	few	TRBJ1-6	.	CASSVDQGRSYNSPLHF	TGTGCCAGCAGCGTTGATCAGGGGAGGTCCTATAATTCACCCCTCCACTTT
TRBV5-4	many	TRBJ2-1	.	CASSVMDWAEQFF	TGTGCCAGCAGCGTGATGGATTGGGCTGAGCAGTTCTTC
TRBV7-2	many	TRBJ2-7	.	CASSFNRASEQYF	TGTGCCAGCAGCTTTAACAGGGCAAGCGAGCAGTACTTC
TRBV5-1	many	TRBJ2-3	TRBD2	CASSSKLAGVTDTQYF	TGCGCCAGCAGCTCGAAACTAGCGGGAGTCACAGATACGCAGTATTTT
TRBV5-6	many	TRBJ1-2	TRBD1	CASSLATTDRDNYGYTF	TGTGCCAGCAGCTTGGCCACAACGGACAGGGATAACTATGGCTACACCTTC
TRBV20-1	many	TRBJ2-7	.	CSASRGLPYEQYF	TGCAGTGCTAGTCGAGGGCTCCCCTACGAGCAGTACTTC
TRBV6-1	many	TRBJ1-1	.	CASVDFTEAFF	TGTGCCAGCGTGGACTTCACTGAAGCTTTCTTT
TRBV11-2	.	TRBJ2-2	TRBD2	CASSSKGLANTGELFF	TGTGCCAGCAGCTCCAAAGGACTAGCCAACACCGGGGAGCTGTTTTTT
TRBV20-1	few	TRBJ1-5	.	CSMGGRNSNQPQHF	TGCAGTATGGGCGGACGGAATAGCAATCAGCCCCAGCATTTT
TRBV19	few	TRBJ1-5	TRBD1	CATQTGGNNQPQHF	TGTGCCACCCAAACAGGGGGCAACAATCAGCCCCAGCATTTT
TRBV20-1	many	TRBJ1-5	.	CSARPGVQPQHF	TGCAGTGCTAGGCCCGGCGTTCAGCCCCAGCATTTT
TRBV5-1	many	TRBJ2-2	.	CASSLGRTSANTGELFF	TGCGCCAGCAGCTTGGGTCGCACCAGCGCGAACACCGGGGAGCTGTTTTTT
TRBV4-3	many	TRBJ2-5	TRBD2	CASSQEVLAGGPETQYF	TGCGCCAGCAGCCAAGAGGTCCTAGCGGGGGGGCCGGAGACCCAGTACTTC
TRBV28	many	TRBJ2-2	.	CASSVFRRTTDTGELFF	TGTGCCAGCAGTGTATTTCGTAGGACAACAGACACCGGGGAGCTGTTTTTT
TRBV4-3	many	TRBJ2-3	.	CASSQGRTDTQYF	TGCGCCAGCAGCCAAGGGCGCACAGATACGCAGTATTTT
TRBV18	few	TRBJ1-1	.	CASSPETRYLNTEAFF	TGTGCCAGCTCACCCGAGACACGCTACTTGAACACTGAAGCTTTCTTT
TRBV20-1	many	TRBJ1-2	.	CSALTGSYGYTF	TGCAGTGCTCTAACAGGGAGCTATGGCTACACCTTC
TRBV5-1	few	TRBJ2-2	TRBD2	CASSGGSSSGGELFF	TGCGCCAGCAGCGGCGGGAGTTCAAGTGGCGGGGAGCTGTTTTTT
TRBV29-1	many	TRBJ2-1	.	CSVLASSSYNEQFF	TGCAGCGTTCTGGCGTCGAGCTCCTACAATGAGCAGTTCTTC
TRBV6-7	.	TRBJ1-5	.	CATKLGDTHNQPQHF	TGTGCCACCAAGTTGGGGGATACCCACAATCAGCCCCAGCATTTT
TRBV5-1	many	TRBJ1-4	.	CASSLGQTTNEKLFF	TGCGCCAGCAGCTTAGGACAGACAACTAATGAAAAACTGTTTTTT
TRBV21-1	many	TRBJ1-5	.	CASWDGASNQPQHF	TGTGCCAGTTGGGACGGAGCTAGCAATCAGCCCCAGCATTTT
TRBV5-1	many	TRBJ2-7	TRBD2	CASSLAGRGYEQYF	TGCGCCAGCAGCTTGGCCGGGAGGGGATACGAGCAGTACTTC
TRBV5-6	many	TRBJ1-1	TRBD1	CASSLEQGATEAFF	TGTGCCAGCAGCTTGGAACAGGGGGCCACTGAAGCTTTCTTT
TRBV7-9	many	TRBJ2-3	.	CASSQTGDTQYF	TGTGCCAGCAGCCAGACTGGAGATACGCAGTATTTT
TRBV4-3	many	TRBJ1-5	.	CASSQDWAGDQPQHF	TGCGCCAGCAGCCAAGATTGGGCAGGGGATCAGCCCCAGCATTTT
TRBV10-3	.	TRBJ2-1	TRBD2	CAIRREGNEQFF	TGTGCCATCAGGAGGGAGGGCAATGAGCAGTTCTTC
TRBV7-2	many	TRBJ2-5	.	CASSLGSKRETQYF	TGTGCCAGCAGCTTGGGCAGTAAAAGAGAGACCCAGTACTTC
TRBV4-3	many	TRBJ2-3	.	CASSEGGPADTQYF	TGCGCCAGCTCGGAGGGGGGGCCGGCGGATACGCAGTATTTT
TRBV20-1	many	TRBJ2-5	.	CSAREDSRYIGTQYF	TGCAGTGCTAGAGAGGATAGCCGCTACATAGGGACCCAGTACTTC
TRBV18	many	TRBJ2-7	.	CASSPTGASYEQYF	TGTGCCAGCTCCCCGACAGGTGCCTCCTACGAGCAGTACTTC
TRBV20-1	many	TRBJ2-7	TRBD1	CSARVPTGATYEQYF	TGCAGTGCTAGAGTTCCAACAGGGGCAACCTACGAGCAGTACTTC
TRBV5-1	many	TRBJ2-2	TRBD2	CASSLELAGVYTGELFF	TGCGCCAGCAGCTTGGAGCTAGCGGGAGTTTACACCGGGGAGCTGTTTTTT
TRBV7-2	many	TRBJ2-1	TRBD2	CASSSNGLAENEQFF	TGTGCCAGCAGCTCAAATGGACTAGCGGAAAATGAGCAGTTCTTC